These 15 T cell receptor beta chains came from one sample sequenced in a study of blood T cell repertoires in COVID-19. Sequenced by immunoSEQ multiplex PCR; TCRdb stores in-frame clones only, minus some. There are more than 150,000 clones in the sample; 87% occur only once, and approximately 2.2% lies in the top ten. The sequencing sample was made of PBMCs or T cells enriched from blood (not recorded which). The receptors stem from a woman in her 30s who had recovered from COVID-19.

The V call is TRBV3-1 (or the pseudogene TRBV3-2), the J call TRBJ2-7, with TRBD1 matching 10 bases. The germline V gene encodes CDR1 LGHDT and CDR2 YNNKEL (reference sequence). With V trimmed by 4 bases and J by 1 base, 4 bases remained unmatched. This CDR3 has 15 residues. The CDR3 loop is CASSPGTGESYEQYF. The CDR3 DNA reads as TGTGCCAGCAGCCCCGGGACAGGGGAGTCCTACGAGCAGTACTTC.

This clone has only one observation. The chain joins TRBV25-1 to TRBJ2-5; D gene uncertain. The ends were cut back, 2 bases at V and 7 bases at J, with 14 bases in the middle. The CDR3 contains 14 residues. The V gene's germline CDR1 is MGHDK and CDR2 SYGVNS. The CDR3 reads CASSERSTIGTQYF. The CDR3 DNA reads TGTGCCAGCAGTGAACGAAGCACTATAGGGACCCAGTACTTC.

The chain carries TRBV15 and TRBJ2-7; perhaps TRBD1 as D (5 bases). The CDR3 spans 15 residues. The V end lost 0 bases, the J end lost 2 bases, and 11 bases lay between the germline ends. The V gene's germline CDR1 is LNHNV and CDR2 YYDKDF (reference sequence). Here the CDR3 DNA reads TGTGCCACCAGCAGAGACAGGCAGGGCACCTACGAGCAGTACTTC. Its translation is CATSRDRQGTYEQYF. Full variable domain (missing parts from reference TRBV15 and TRBJ2-7): DAMVIQNPRYQVTQFGKPVTLSCSQTLNHNVMYWYQQKSSQAPKLLFHYYDKDFNNEADTPDNFQSRRPNTSFCFLDIRSPGLGDTAMYLCATSRDRQGTYEQYFGPGTRLTVT.

For the CDR3, the DNA is TGCGCCAGCAGCTCCGGGACAGGGGTTGAGACCCAGTACTTC. It encodes CASSSGTGVETQYF. The rearrangement links TRBV5-1 to TRBJ2-5; 10 bases are shared with TRBD1. The V and J ends lost 3 bases and 5 bases, in that order; junction bases with no gene match: 4. The CDR3 runs 14 residues. The V gene's germline CDR1 is SGHRS and CDR2 YFSETQ. The whole variable domain, filled in from reference TRBV5-1 and TRBJ2-5, reads KAGVTQTPRYLIKTRGQQVTLSCSPISGHRSVSWYQQTPGQGLQFLFEYFSETQRNKGNFPGRFSGRQFSNSRSEMNVSTLELGDSALYLCASSSGTGVETQYFGPGTRLLVL.

The V gene is TRBV5-6, the J gene TRBJ1-5; D remains unclear. CDR3 length equals 14 residues. The V gene's germline CDR1 is SGHDT and CDR2 YYEEEE. The V end was cut by 1 base, the J end by 6 bases, with 11 bases between. The CDR3 bases are TGTGCCAGCAGCTTGAGGGAGGGTCGTCAGCCCCAGCATTTT. Encoded protein: CASSLREGRQPQHF.

In DNA form, the CDR3 reads TGTGCCAGCAGCTCCCGGGACACCACAGATACGCAGTATTTT. Its translation is CASSSRDTTDTQYF. The J gene is TRBJ2-3, the V gene TRBV9; D perhaps matches TRBD1 (6 bases). CDR1 and CDR2 from the germline V gene are SGDLS and YYNGEE. This CDR3 has 14 residues. The ends were cut back, 4 bases at V and 2 bases at J, with 11 bases in the middle.

This chain connects TRBV6-5 to TRBJ2-7; TRBD1 might be the D (6 bases). Germline loops: CDR1 MNHEY, CDR2 SVGAGI. The CDR3 has 13 amino acids. V was clipped by 5 bases and J by 3 bases, with 11 bases between them. DNA for the CDR3: TGTGCCAGCAGTCAAAACAGGGACTACGAGCAGTACTTC. It is translated as CASSQNRDYEQYF.

The V and J genes are TRBV14 and TRBJ2-4; possible D gene TRBD2, 6 bases. V was trimmed by 1 base and J by 9 bases, leaving 10 bases between them. Germline V gene data show CDR1 as SGHDN and CDR2 as FVKESK. The CDR3 length is 13 residues. This CDR3 reads CASSQGWGGIQYF. The CDR3 DNA is TGTGCCAGCAGCCAAGGGTGGGGAGGCATTCAGTACTTC.

The chain joins TRBV19 to TRBJ1-2, with 9 bases matching TRBD1. The CDR3 extends over 15 amino acids. The V gene end was trimmed by 6 bases and the J gene end by 0 bases; junction bases not matched to a gene: 5. Germline CDR1 LNHDA, CDR2 SQIVND (reference sequence). The CDR3 is CASRAGQGSNYGYTF. The CDR3, as DNA: TGTGCCAGTAGGGCGGGACAGGGTTCTAACTATGGCTACACCTTC.

As to this clone: Other DNA sequences from this sample encode an identical CDR3 as well. The V gene is TRBV27, the J gene TRBJ2-1; D is possibly TRBD2 (5 bases). The germline V gene has CDR1 MNHEY and CDR2 SMNVEV (reference sequence). V shed 2 bases and J shed 1 base, with 6 bases lying between them. There are 14 residues in the CDR3. The CDR3 region is CASSLGGSYNEQFF. The CDR3 DNA is TGTGCCAGCAGTTTAGGCGGGTCCTACAATGAGCAGTTCTTC.

The chain recombines TRBV9 with TRBJ1-2; 8 nucleotides agree with TRBD1. CDR1 and CDR2 from the germline V gene are SGDLS and YYNGEE. CDR3 length equals 14 residues. Trimming cost V 4 bases and J 4 bases; bases outside gene matches: 6. The CDR3 protein is CASSTTGAVYGYTF. The CDR3 DNA follows: TGTGCCAGCAGCACGACAGGGGCGGTCTATGGCTACACCTTC.

The chain joins TRBV11-2 to TRBJ2-1; 10 bases fit TRBD2. This CDR3 spans 14 amino acids. The germline V gene encodes CDR1 SGHAT and CDR2 FQNNGV. Losses at the gene ends were 2 bases for V and 14 bases for J; bases not matched to a gene: 9. The CDR3 sequence: CASSLSSGRAIEFF. CDR3 nucleotide sequence: TGTGCCAGCAGCTTATCCAGCGGGAGGGCCATAGAGTTCTTC.

The chain couples TRBV9 to TRBJ2-5, with 9 bases lining up with TRBD2. The CDR3 extends over 17 amino acids. Trimming removed 0 bases from V and 5 bases from J; junction bases left unmatched: 11. The germline CDR1 and CDR2 sequences are SGDLS and YYNGEE. CDR3 protein: CASSVGLAGPGSETQYF. CDR3 bases: TGTGCCAGCAGCGTAGGGCTAGCGGGGCCGGGATCCGAGACCCAGTACTTC.

The V gene is TRBV27, the J gene TRBJ2-2; D is unclear. V was cut by 3 bases and J by 0 bases, with 14 bases left in between. From germline, CDR1 is MNHEY and CDR2 SMNVEV (reference sequence). This CDR3 has 17 amino acids. This CDR3 reads CASSLMYSYSNTGELFF. The CDR3 DNA reads TGTGCCAGCAGTTTGATGTACTCTTATTCGAACACCGGGGAGCTGTTTTTT.

The rearrangement links TRBV18 to TRBJ1-2; 8 nucleotides agree with TRBD1. V was clipped by 6 bases and J by 6 bases; unmatched bases: 12. CDR1 and CDR2 (germline): KGHSH, LQKENI. The CDR3 extends over 15 amino acids. The CDR3 region has the DNA TGTGCCAGCTCTCAAAGGGACAGGAGCTTAGATGGCTACACCTTC. Amino acids: CASSQRDRSLDGYTF. The full variable domain, completed using reference TRBV18 and TRBJ1-2, is NAGVMQNPRHLVRRRGQEARLRCSPMKGHSHVYWYRQLPEEGLKFMVYLQKENIIDESGMPKERFSAEFPKEGPSILRIQQVVRGDSAAYFCASSQRDRSLDGYTFGSGTRLTVV.